This entry lists 10 T cell receptor beta chains sequenced from one sample in a study of control samples from healthy donors and cancer patients. Libraries were prepared by immunoSEQ multiplex PCR; TCRdb keeps only in-frame clonotypes and omits some of them. The profile shows some 130,000 clones, 92% of them singletons. The sequenced material came from blood. Every receptor here comes from a woman in her 50s in good health.

This chain connects TRBV4-2 to TRBJ2-3; D not certain. V lost 3 bases to trimming and J lost 4 bases, with 14 bases between them. CDR1 is LGHNA and CDR2 is YNFKEQ in the germline V gene. The CDR3 runs to 15 residues. In DNA form, the CDR3 reads TGTGCCAGCAGCCAGCGGAGCAAGAGCCCAGATACGCAGTATTTT. This sequence encodes CASSQRSKSPDTQYF.

The rearrangement joins TRBV11-2 to TRBJ2-3; D uncertain. The CDR3 consists of 17 residues. The germline V gene has CDR1 SGHAT and CDR2 FQNNGV. With 3 bases removed from V and 0 bases from J, the gap between germline ends came to 16 bases. Here the CDR3 DNA reads TGTGCCAGCAGCTTGGGCCTCCGGCGGCTCAGCACAGATACGCAGTATTTT. Translating it yields CASSLGLRRLSTDTQYF.

This rearrangement joins TRBV19 to TRBJ2-3, with 7 nucleotides matching TRBD2. The V and J ends lost 6 bases and 2 bases, in that order; junction bases with no gene match: 11. The CDR3 length is 16 residues. Per germline, CDR1 LNHDA and CDR2 SQIVND (reference sequence). CDR3 sequence reads: CASRDGASGLTDTQYF. As DNA, the CDR3 is TGTGCCAGTAGGGATGGGGCTAGCGGACTCACAGATACGCAGTATTTT.

The chain uses TRBV3-1 (or the pseudogene TRBV3-2) and TRBJ1-2, with D possibly TRBD1 on 5 matching bases. V lost 2 bases and J lost 4, with 8 bases in between. CDR1 is LGHDT, CDR2 YNNKEL, per germline (reference sequence). The CDR3 sequence is 13 residues long. The CDR3 loop reads CASSQSGTYGYTF. CDR3 sequence (DNA): TGTGCCAGCAGCCAAAGTGGGACCTATGGCTACACCTTC.

The gene calls are TRBV4-1 and TRBJ1-1; D gene unclear. The CDR3 spans 15 residues. Trimming left V 0 bases short and J 5 bases short, with 13 bases between. In germline, CDR1 is MGHRA, CDR2 YSYEKL. The CDR3: CASSQDRAQRTEAFF. CDR3 nucleotides: TGCGCCAGCAGCCAAGATCGGGCCCAGAGAACTGAAGCTTTCTTT.

The chain combines TRBV7-9 with TRBJ2-3; unclear D gene. This CDR3 has 11 residues. Trimming cost V 8 bases and J 5 bases, with 8 bases left between them. Germline V gene lookup returns CDR1 SEHNR and CDR2 FQNEAQ (reference sequence). The CDR3 protein is CASQPGDTQYF. The CDR3 coding sequence is TGTGCCAGCCAGCCGGGAGATACGCAGTATTTT.

CDR3 bases: TGCGCCAGCAGCTTGGTACGTTATGAGCAGTTCTTC. It is translated as CASSLVRYEQFF. The chain is built from TRBV5-1 and TRBJ2-1; D gene uncertain. Trimming took 0 bases from V and 8 from J, leaving 6 bases between them. CDR3 length equals 12 residues. Germline values: CDR1 SGHRS, CDR2 YFSETQ.

The chain has TRBV19 and TRBJ2-7, with D perhaps being TRBD1 or TRBD2 (5 bases each). The germline gives CDR1 LNHDA, CDR2 SQIVND (reference sequence). The CDR3 contains 13 residues. V lost 6 bases and J lost 5, with 14 bases in between. The DNA of the CDR3 is TGTGCCAGTAGGAATAGGGGAGAGGACGAGCAGTACTTC. Translation: CASRNRGEDEQYF.

V usage is TRBV9 and J usage is TRBJ2-7; D remains ambiguous. The CDR3 is made up of 14 amino acids. Trimming left V 0 bases short and J 3 bases short, with 10 bases between. Germline CDR1 is SGDLS and CDR2 is YYNGEE. CDR3 amino acids: CASSVGVGIYEQYF. CDR3 DNA: TGTGCCAGCAGCGTAGGGGTGGGAATCTACGAGCAGTACTTC.

The CDR3 DNA sequence: TGTGCCAGCAGCTTCCAGGGAGTAGCTGGAAACACCATATATTTT. Translation: CASSFQGVAGNTIYF. This chain uses TRBV7-2 with TRBJ1-3, with a possible D match to TRBD1 (5 bases). The V and J ends lost 3 bases and 2 bases respectively, with 11 bases between them. The germline gives CDR1 SGHTA, CDR2 FQGNSA. The CDR3 runs 15 residues. Looking up the rest from reference TRBV7-2 and TRBJ1-3 gives the full variable domain: GAGVSQSPSNKVTEKGKDVELRCDPISGHTALYWYRQSLGQGLEFLIYFQGNSAPDKSGLPSDRFSAERTGGSVSTLTIQRTQQEDSAVYLCASSFQGVAGNTIYFGEGSWLTVV.